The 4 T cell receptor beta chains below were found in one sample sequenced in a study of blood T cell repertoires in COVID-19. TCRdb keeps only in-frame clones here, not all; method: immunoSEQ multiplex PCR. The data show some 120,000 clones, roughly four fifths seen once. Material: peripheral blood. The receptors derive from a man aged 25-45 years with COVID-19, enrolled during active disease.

CDR3 sequence: CASSQLGTIQETQYF. The DNA for the CDR3 is TGTGCCAGCAGCCAATTAGGGACAATCCAAGAGACCCAGTACTTC. The gene calls are TRBV5-6 and TRBJ2-5, with D possibly TRBD1 on 6 matching bases. The length of the CDR3 is 15 residues. From germline, CDR1 is SGHDT and CDR2 YYEEEE. Trimming removed 4 bases from V and 1 base from J, with 14 bases in between.

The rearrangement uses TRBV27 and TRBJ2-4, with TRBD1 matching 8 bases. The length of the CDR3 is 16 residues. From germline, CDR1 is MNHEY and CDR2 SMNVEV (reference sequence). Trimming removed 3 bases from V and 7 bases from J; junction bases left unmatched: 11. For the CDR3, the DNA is TGTGCCAGCAGTTTTGGCTCGACAGGGGATTGGAACATTCAGTACTTC. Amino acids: CASSFGSTGDWNIQYF.

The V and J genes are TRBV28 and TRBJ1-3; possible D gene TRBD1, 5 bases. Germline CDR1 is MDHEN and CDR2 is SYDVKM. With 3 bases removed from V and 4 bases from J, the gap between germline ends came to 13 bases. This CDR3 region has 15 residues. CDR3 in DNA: TGTGCCAGCAGTTTCCCCCCAGGGAACGGAAACACCATATATTTT. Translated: CASSFPPGNGNTIYF. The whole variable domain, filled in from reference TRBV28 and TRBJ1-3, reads DVKVTQSSRYLVKRTGEKVFLECVQDMDHENMFWYRQDPGLGLRLIYFSYDVKMKEKGDIPEGYSVSREKKERFSLILESASTNQTSMYLCASSFPPGNGNTIYFGEGSWLTVV.

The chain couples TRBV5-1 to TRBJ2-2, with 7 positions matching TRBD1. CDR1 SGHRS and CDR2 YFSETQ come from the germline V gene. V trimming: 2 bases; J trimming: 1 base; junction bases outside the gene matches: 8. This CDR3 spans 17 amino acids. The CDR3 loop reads CASSLPADRQNTGELFF. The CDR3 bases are TGCGCCAGCAGCTTACCCGCGGACAGGCAGAACACCGGGGAGCTGTTTTTT.